Presented here are 22 T cell receptor beta chains from one specimen sequenced in a study of blood T cell repertoires in COVID-19. The repertoire was sequenced with immunoSEQ multiplex PCR; TCRdb's copy has only in-frame clones and lacks some. The repertoire holds about 240,000 clones, with about 81% as singletons. Sequencing was done on a sample of peripheral blood. Source of these receptors: a woman aged 55-70 years with active or convalescent COVID-19.

The rearrangement joins TRBV10-2 to TRBJ1-1, with TRBD1 matching 7 bases. V lost 8 bases and J lost 3; bases outside the gene matches: 6. The CDR3 length is 13 residues. Per the germline V gene, CDR1 is WSHSY and CDR2 is SAAADI. CDR3 region: CASLQGPYTEAFF. The CDR3 DNA follows: TGCGCCAGCCTACAGGGGCCTTACACTGAAGCTTTCTTT.

The rearrangement joins TRBV19 to TRBJ1-5; no definite D call. The V gene lost 0 bases and the J gene lost 4 bases, with 7 bases spanning the gap. The CDR3 sequence is 14 residues long. The germline gives CDR1 LNHDA, CDR2 SQIVND (reference sequence). The CDR3 nucleotides read TGTGCCAGTAGTATAGATCGCGCAAATCAGCCCCAGCATTTT. Its translation: CASSIDRANQPQHF.

This chain links TRBV5-1 with TRBJ2-1; TRBD1 aligns across 7 bases. The CDR3 covers 13 residues. Germline loops: CDR1 SGHRS, CDR2 YFSETQ. The J segment lost 7 bases and the V segment lost 2 bases, leaving 3 bases of the junction unmatched. The CDR3, as DNA: TGCGCCAGCAGCTTCGGGACAGATAATGAGCAGTTCTTC. Encoded protein: CASSFGTDNEQFF.

The CDR3 bases are TGTGCCAGCAGCACCCGACAGGGACGCGCCTACGAGCAGTACTTC. It is translated as CASSTRQGRAYEQYF. The chain is built from TRBV7-9 and TRBJ2-7; TRBD1 matches 7 bases. The V gene's germline CDR1 is SEHNR and CDR2 FQNEAQ (reference sequence). V gave up 5 bases and J gave up 2 bases; unmatched junction bases: 9. This CDR3 is built from 15 residues. The full variable domain, in which reference TRBV7-9 and TRBJ2-7 provide the parts outside the CDR3, is DTGVSQNPRHKITKRGQNVTFRCDPISEHNRLYWYRQTLGQGPEFLTYFQNEAQLEKSRLLSDRFSAERPKGSFSTLEIQRTEQGDSAMYLCASSTRQGRAYEQYFGPGTRLTVT.

The genes are TRBV3-1 (or the pseudogene TRBV3-2) and TRBJ1-6; a weak D match, TRBD1 (6 bases). The germline V and J ends were trimmed by 4 bases and 0 bases, with 13 bases remaining between them. The germline CDR1 and CDR2 sequences are LGHDT and YNNKEL (reference sequence). This CDR3 comprises 17 residues. DNA of the CDR3: TGTGCCAGCAGCCGCCTGGGAGGGGGCTCCTATAATTCACCCCTCCACTTT. Translated, it gives CASSRLGGGSYNSPLHF.

The V call is TRBV7-9, the J call TRBJ1-5; maybe TRBD1 (5 bases). The CDR3 totals 15 residues. The V end lost 5 bases, the J end lost 3 bases, and 14 bases lay between the germline ends. Looked up from germline, CDR1 is SEHNR and CDR2 is FQNEAQ (reference sequence). The CDR3 nucleotides read TGTGCCAGCAGCGCGGGACGGATCTACAATCAGCCCCAGCATTTT. This codes for CASSAGRIYNQPQHF.

The J gene is TRBJ2-7, the V gene TRBV18; D unresolved. Per the germline V gene, CDR1 is KGHSH and CDR2 is LQKENI. The CDR3 has 15 amino acids. V dropped 3 bases and J dropped 2 bases, with 14 bases sitting between them. Here the CDR3 reads CASSPRQTDTYEQYF. The DNA of the CDR3 is TGTGCCAGCTCACCCCGTCAGACTGATACCTACGAGCAGTACTTC. Supplemented by reference TRBV18 and TRBJ2-7, the full variable domain reads NAGVMQNPRHLVRRRGQEARLRCSPMKGHSHVYWYRQLPEEGLKFMVYLQKENIIDESGMPKERFSAEFPKEGPSILRIQQVVRGDSAAYFCASSPRQTDTYEQYFGPGTRLTVT.

The V gene is TRBV6-5, the J gene TRBJ1-2; 8 nucleotides agree with TRBD1. CDR1 MNHEY and CDR2 SVGAGI come from the germline V gene. The trim removed 7 bases at V and 0 bases at J, leaving 7 bases unmatched. The CDR3 spans 15 residues. CDR3 sequence (DNA): TGTGCCAGCATCAAGACAGGGGCAGCTAACTATGGCTACACCTTC. Translated, it gives CASIKTGAANYGYTF.

This chain uses TRBV19 with TRBJ2-7; D gene uncertain. Trimming shortened V by 1 base and J by 2 bases, and 9 bases separated the two germline ends. CDR3 size: 14 residues. The germline gives CDR1 LNHDA, CDR2 SQIVND (reference sequence). The CDR3 nucleotides read TGTGCCAGTAGTATAGCCAGAATGCCCTACGAGCAGTACTTC. Its protein product is CASSIARMPYEQYF.

This clone has just one count. The CDR3 coding sequence is TGTGCCAGTCTGACAGGGCCTAATCAGCCCCAGCATTTT. Protein product: CASLTGPNQPQHF. V and J are TRBV2 and TRBJ1-5; 7 bases agree with TRBD1. The V gene end was trimmed by 9 bases and the J gene end by 4 bases; junction bases not matched to a gene: 6. The CDR3 has 13 residues. Germline V lookup: CDR1 SNHLY, CDR2 FYNNEI.

V and J are TRBV30 and TRBJ1-6, with TRBD1 as a possible D gene (6 bases). Germline lookup yields CDR1 GTSNPN and CDR2 SVGIG (reference sequence). The CDR3 runs 13 residues. Deletions cut 6 bases from V and 9 bases from J, with 15 bases between. The DNA for the CDR3 is TGTGCCTGTACAGGGACCCGGGCTTCACCCCTCCACTTT. Its translation: CACTGTRASPLHF.

V usage is TRBV3-1 (or the pseudogene TRBV3-2) and J usage is TRBJ2-7, with a possible D match to TRBD1 (6 bases). This CDR3 is built from 18 residues. Germline CDR1 and CDR2: LGHDT and YNNKEL (reference sequence). The germline V and J ends were trimmed by 5 bases and 3 bases, with 26 bases remaining between them. The CDR3 is CASSEGASGDVRFYEQYF. DNA of the CDR3: TGTGCCAGCAGCGAAGGTGCGTCAGGGGATGTTCGTTTCTACGAGCAGTACTTC.

The CDR3 coding sequence is TGTGCCAGCAGCTTAAGAGACAGGAGCTATGGCTACACCTTC. Encoded protein: CASSLRDRSYGYTF. This sequence joins TRBV7-9 and TRBJ1-2, with a tentative D call TRBD1 (6 bases). CDR3 length: 14 residues. Trimming took off 2 bases at V and 4 bases at J, with 11 bases between the two ends. Germline assignment: CDR1 SEHNR and CDR2 FQNEAQ (reference sequence).

This clone was observed a single time. The J gene is TRBJ1-1, the V gene TRBV6-1; D is uncertain. V lost 11 bases and J lost 7, with 17 bases in between. The germline V gene has CDR1 MNHNS and CDR2 SASEGT. The CDR3 has 12 amino acids. The CDR3 region is CALAGIGGEAFF. The CDR3 DNA follows: TGTGCCCTCGCGGGGATCGGTGGTGAAGCTTTCTTT.

Only a few counts were recorded for this clone. The chain is built from TRBV27 and TRBJ1-2, with D possibly being TRBD1 (6 bases). The CDR3 contains 15 residues. Trimming stripped 5 bases from V and 5 bases from J, with 18 bases between. CDR1 and CDR2 (germline): MNHEY, SMNVEV (reference sequence). The CDR3 DNA reads TGTGCCAGCAGTGCCAGTGGGGGCGCCATATATGGCTACACCTTC. As protein: CASSASGGAIYGYTF.

J is TRBJ2-5 and V is TRBV6-2 or TRBV6-3, with TRBD1 identical over 7 bases. V dropped 0 bases and J dropped 5; count of bases not matched to a gene: 3. Germline values: CDR1 MNHEY, CDR2 SVGEGT. The CDR3 runs 14 residues. CDR3 coding DNA: TGTGCCAGCAGTTACTCAGGGGGCTCGGAGACCCAGTACTTC. Its translation is CASSYSGGSETQYF.

This clone appeared a few times. V gene TRBV6-6 combines with J gene TRBJ1-1, with no clear D. CDR1 is MNHNY and CDR2 is SVGAGI in the germline V gene (reference sequence). The CDR3 is made up of 13 amino acids. The V and J ends lost 10 bases and 2 bases respectively, with 14 bases between them. Here the CDR3 DNA reads TGTGCCACCCCCCGGGATATTAACACTGAAGCTTTCTTT. Amino acid sequence: CATPRDINTEAFF.

The genes are TRBV5-5 and TRBJ1-4; 10 bases fit TRBD1. Germline CDR1 SGHKS, CDR2 YYEKEE (reference sequence). This CDR3 region has 16 residues. V shed 4 bases, J shed 4 bases, and the junction held 7 bases outside the gene matches. CDR3 region: CASSTGTGALNEKLFF. CDR3 nucleotide sequence: TGTGCCAGCAGCACCGGGACAGGGGCTCTTAATGAAAAACTGTTTTTT.

This clone was observed at least ten times. The chain recombines TRBV4-2 with TRBJ2-7, with 9 bases matching TRBD1. This CDR3 has 15 amino acids. V trimming: 0 bases; J trimming: 2 bases; junction bases outside the gene matches: 2. CDR1 is LGHNA and CDR2 is YNFKEQ in the germline V gene. This chain's CDR3 is CASSQERTGAYEQYF. The CDR3 coding sequence is TGTGCCAGCAGCCAAGAGAGGACAGGGGCCTACGAGCAGTACTTC.

This chain links TRBV6-5 with TRBJ2-3; 11 nucleotides line up with TRBD2. Germline CDR1 reads MNHEY; CDR2 reads SVGAGI. The CDR3 runs 15 residues. The V gene end was trimmed by 9 bases and the J gene end by 1 base; junction bases not matched to a gene: 6. The CDR3 region is CASPSGGLRTDTQYF. The CDR3 DNA sequence: TGTGCCAGTCCTAGCGGGGGGTTGCGCACAGATACGCAGTATTTT.

The V gene is TRBV6-5, the J gene TRBJ2-3; a possible D gene is TRBD1 (7 bases). The V gene lost 8 bases and the J gene lost 4 bases, with 10 bases spanning the gap. CDR1 and CDR2 (germline): MNHEY, SVGAGI. There are 12 residues in the CDR3. The CDR3 spells CASQGGADTQYF. The CDR3 DNA reads as TGTGCCAGCCAGGGGGGAGCAGATACGCAGTATTTT.

The chain has TRBV30 and TRBJ2-7; D gene ambiguous. The V end lost 2 bases, the J end lost 7 bases, and 15 bases lay between the germline ends. The CDR3 has 13 residues. Germline loops: CDR1 GTSNPN, CDR2 SVGIG (reference sequence). The CDR3 nucleotides are TGTGCCTGGAGTTCCGGCAGTACGGAGGAGCAGTACTTC. Translated: CAWSSGSTEEQYF.